These T cell receptor beta chains were read from a single sample in a study of blood T cells in healthy people across ages. MiXCR, run by TCRdb on the 5' RACE reads, gives a single entry per CDR3 protein. This table has 550,000 to 750,000 distinct CDR3 sequences, 21% appearing once. Sequenced: blood. The receptors were sampled from a man between 65 and 85 years old in good health. CDR3s include the opening cysteine and the closing phenylalanine or tryptophan. Each record gives: V gene, J gene, CDR3 protein.

TRBV12-3/TRBV12-4	TRBJ2-4	CASSPGSRQGIAKNIQYF
TRBV7-9	-	CASSLTDEQYF
TRBV4-1	TRBJ2-1	CASSHPGSYNEQFF
TRBV20-1	TRBJ2-5	CSAPKSGLNQETQYF
TRBV20-1	TRBJ2-1	CSARDVASGRGNEQFF
TRBV9	TRBJ2-2	CASSVGLAGVGELFF
TRBV7-8	TRBJ2-1	CASSFGTGSSYNEQFF
TRBV3-1	TRBJ2-7	CVSSQPGQGSTRWF
TRBV6-5	TRBJ1-4	CASSRGGAGEKLFF
TRBV6-1	TRBJ1-1	CASSGARTSAFF
TRBV25-1	TRBJ2-2	CASSEAGAGELFF
TRBV4-2	TRBJ2-1	CASSQDRTSGVYEQFF
TRBV6-5	TRBJ2-3	CASSYSIGASDTQYF
TRBV28	TRBJ2-5	CASSRLAGGGRETQYF
TRBV24-1	TRBJ2-1	CATSDSGDSPNEQFF
TRBV20-1	TRBJ1-2	CSASTGGAYYGYTF
TRBV3-1	TRBJ2-7	CASSWAPSPSYEQYF
TRBV5-1	TRBJ2-2	CASSPEDRTGELFF
TRBV6-1	TRBJ1-4	CASRTGRGLEKANEKLFF
TRBV7-2	TRBJ2-5	CASSWAPETQYF
TRBV20-1	TRBJ2-5	CSAGDRSTGETQYF
TRBV4-1	TRBJ2-1	CASCQEPGLAGVGEQFF
TRBV24-1	TRBJ2-5	CATSDTGTGASGTQYF